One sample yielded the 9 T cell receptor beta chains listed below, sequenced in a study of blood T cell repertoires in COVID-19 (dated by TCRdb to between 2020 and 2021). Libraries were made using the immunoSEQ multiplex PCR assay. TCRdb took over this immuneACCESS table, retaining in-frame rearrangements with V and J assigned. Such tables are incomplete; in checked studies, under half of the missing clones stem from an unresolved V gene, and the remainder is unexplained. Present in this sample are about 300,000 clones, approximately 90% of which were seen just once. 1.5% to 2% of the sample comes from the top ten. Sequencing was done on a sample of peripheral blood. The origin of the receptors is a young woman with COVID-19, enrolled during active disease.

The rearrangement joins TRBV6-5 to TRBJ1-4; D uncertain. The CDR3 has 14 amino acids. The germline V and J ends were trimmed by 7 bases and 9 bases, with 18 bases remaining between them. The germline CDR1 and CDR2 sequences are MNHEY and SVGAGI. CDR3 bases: TGTGCCAGCACCGCCTCCACCGGGATTCAAAAACTGTTTTTT. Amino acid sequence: CASTASTGIQKLFF.

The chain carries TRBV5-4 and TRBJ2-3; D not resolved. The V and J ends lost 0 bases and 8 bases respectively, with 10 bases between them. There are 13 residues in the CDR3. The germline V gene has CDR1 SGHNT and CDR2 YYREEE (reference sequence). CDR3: CASSLAGPGTQYF. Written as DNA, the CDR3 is TGTGCCAGCAGCTTGGCAGGTCCTGGTACGCAGTATTTT.

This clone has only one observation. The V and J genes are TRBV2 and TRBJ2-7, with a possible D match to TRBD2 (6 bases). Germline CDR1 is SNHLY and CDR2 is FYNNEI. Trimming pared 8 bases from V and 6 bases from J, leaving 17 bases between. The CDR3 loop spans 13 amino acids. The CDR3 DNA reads TGTGCCAGCGGAGATAGGGGAGGCCGCGAGCAGTACTTC. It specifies CASGDRGGREQYF.

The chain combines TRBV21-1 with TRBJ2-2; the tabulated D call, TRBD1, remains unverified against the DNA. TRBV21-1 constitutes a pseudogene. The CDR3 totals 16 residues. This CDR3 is CASSKAHRANTGELFF. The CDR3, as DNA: TGTGCCAGCAGCAAAGCACACAGGGCGAACACCGGGGAGCTGTTTTTT.

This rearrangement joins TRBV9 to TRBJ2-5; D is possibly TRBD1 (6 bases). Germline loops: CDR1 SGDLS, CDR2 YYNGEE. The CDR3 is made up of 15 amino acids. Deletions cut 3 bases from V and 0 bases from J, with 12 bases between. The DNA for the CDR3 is TGTGCCAGCAGCGGTGGGGGCCTGTACCAAGAGACCCAGTACTTC. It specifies CASSGGGLYQETQYF.

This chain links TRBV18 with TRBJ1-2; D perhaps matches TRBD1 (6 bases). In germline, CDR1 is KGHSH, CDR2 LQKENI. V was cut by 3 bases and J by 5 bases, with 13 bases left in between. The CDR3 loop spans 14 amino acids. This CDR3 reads CASSPRAGEYGYTF. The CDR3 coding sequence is TGTGCCAGCTCACCGAGGGCAGGGGAGTATGGCTACACCTTC. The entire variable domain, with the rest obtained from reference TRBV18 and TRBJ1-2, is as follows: NAGVMQNPRHLVRRRGQEARLRCSPMKGHSHVYWYRQLPEEGLKFMVYLQKENIIDESGMPKERFSAEFPKEGPSILRIQQVVRGDSAAYFCASSPRAGEYGYTFGSGTRLTVV.

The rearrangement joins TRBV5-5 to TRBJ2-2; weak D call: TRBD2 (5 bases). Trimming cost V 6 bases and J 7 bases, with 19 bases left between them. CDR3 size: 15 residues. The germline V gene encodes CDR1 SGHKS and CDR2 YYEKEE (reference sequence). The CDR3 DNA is TGTGCCAGCATCCCGCTTGAGGCGGGCAGCGGGGAGCTGTTTTTT. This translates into CASIPLEAGSGELFF.

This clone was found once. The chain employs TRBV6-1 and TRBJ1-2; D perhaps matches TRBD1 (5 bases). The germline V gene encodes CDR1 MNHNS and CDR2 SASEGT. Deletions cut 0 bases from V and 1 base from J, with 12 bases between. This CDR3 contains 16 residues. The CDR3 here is CASSEAGGALNYGYTF. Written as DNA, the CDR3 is TGTGCCAGCAGTGAAGCGGGGGGAGCTCTTAACTATGGCTACACCTTC.

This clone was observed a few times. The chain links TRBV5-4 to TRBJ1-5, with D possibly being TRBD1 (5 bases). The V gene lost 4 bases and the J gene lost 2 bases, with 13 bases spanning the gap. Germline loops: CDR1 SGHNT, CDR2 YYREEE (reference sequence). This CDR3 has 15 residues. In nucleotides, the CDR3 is TGTGCCAGCAGCCTCGGGGGTAGTGGCAATCAGCCCCAGCATTTT. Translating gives CASSLGGSGNQPQHF.